The present TCR beta chain was sequenced within a study of shared clonotypes between healthy human individuals. The CDR3 extends over 15 amino acids. Germline loops: CDR1 SGHRS, CDR2 YFSETQ. The ends lost 4 bases at V and 7 bases at J; junction bases unmatched: 14. Some clones are missing from TCRdb's copy, which holds only in-frame ones; the method was immunoSEQ multiplex PCR. The table lists roughly 320,000 clones, around 87% of them singletons. Sequencing input: memory CD8+ T cells sorted from blood. Described subset: CD45RO+ cells pooled with CCR7-negative TemRA cells. The TCR sequence derives from a man in his late teens or twenties in good health. The chain combines TRBV5-1 with TRBJ2-7, with 7 bases identical to TRBD2. The CDR3 protein is CASSARWEPGGEQYF. The CDR3 DNA reads TGCGCCAGCAGCGCGAGATGGGAACCGGGGGGAGAGCAGTACTTC. Based on the CDR3 plus reference TRBV5-1 and TRBJ2-7, the full variable domain is KAGVTQTPRYLIKTRGQQVTLSCSPISGHRSVSWYQQTPGQGLQFLFEYFSETQRNKGNFPGRFSGRQFSNSRSEMNVSTLELGDSALYLCASSARWEPGGEQYFGPGTRLTVT.